A single sample is the source of the 6 T cell receptor beta chains below, sequenced in a study of shared clonotypes between healthy human individuals. Repertoires were generated with immunoSEQ multiplex PCR, while TCRdb's copy carries only in-frame clones and drops some. The sample lists about 980,000 clones, more than 75% occurring once. Sequenced sample: memory CD4+ T cells sorted from blood. This sample's subset: CD45RA-negative fraction. The receptors here all came from a young man in good health.

The chain is built from TRBV11-2 and TRBJ2-5, with TRBD2 identical over 7 bases. The CDR3 runs 16 residues. Trimming cost V 6 bases and J 1 base; bases outside gene matches: 11. Germline V gives CDR1 SGHAT, CDR2 FQNNGV. This chain's CDR3 is CASRGSLGGGQETQYF. The CDR3 DNA is TGTGCCAGCAGGGGATCCCTAGGCGGGGGCCAAGAGACCCAGTACTTC.

This chain joins TRBV5-4 and TRBJ2-5, with unresolved D. The germline gives CDR1 SGHNT, CDR2 YYREEE (reference sequence). The CDR3 runs 13 residues. V was shortened by 2 bases and J by 3 bases, with 8 bases between the two germline ends. CDR3 sequence (DNA): TGTGCCAGCAGCTTAGGAGAGAAAGAGACCCAGTACTTC. It yields the protein CASSLGEKETQYF. Complete variable domain (other parts from reference TRBV5-4 and TRBJ2-5): ETGVTQSPTHLIKTRGQQVTLRCSSQSGHNTVSWYQQALGQGPQFIFQYYREEENGRGNFPPRFSGLQFPNYSSELNVNALELDDSALYLCASSLGEKETQYFGPGTRLLVL.

This rearrangement joins TRBV30 to TRBJ2-3; D possibly matches TRBD1 or TRBD2 (6 bases each). Trimming left V 1 base short and J 2 bases short, with 10 bases between. CDR1 and CDR2 from the germline V gene are GTSNPN and SVGIG (reference sequence). This CDR3 is built from 14 residues. Written as DNA, the CDR3 is TGTGCCTGGAGTGGGGGGGCTACCACAGATACGCAGTATTTT. Protein sequence: CAWSGGATTDTQYF.

The rearrangement uses TRBV18 and TRBJ1-1; TRBD1 agrees at 7 bases. The ends lost 3 bases at V and 4 bases at J; junction bases unmatched: 8. The CDR3 is made up of 15 amino acids. The germline V gene encodes CDR1 KGHSH and CDR2 LQKENI. The CDR3 here is CASSPSATGSTEAFF. CDR3 nucleotides: TGTGCCAGCTCACCGAGTGCGACAGGGTCCACTGAAGCTTTCTTT.

This clone was detected only once. This CDR3 is also generated by other DNA sequences in the sample. The chain has TRBV5-1 and TRBJ1-3, with D perhaps matching TRBD1 (5 bases). In germline, CDR1 is SGHRS, CDR2 YFSETQ. Between the trimmed V and J ends, which lost 1 base and 0 bases, there was a span of 8 bases. CDR3 length: 15 residues. CDR3 DNA sequence: TGCGCCAGCAGCTTGCGGGGGAGCTCTGGAAACACCATATATTTT. Translated: CASSLRGSSGNTIYF. Using reference TRBV5-1 and TRBJ1-3 for the parts outside the CDR3, the full variable domain is KAGVTQTPRYLIKTRGQQVTLSCSPISGHRSVSWYQQTPGQGLQFLFEYFSETQRNKGNFPGRFSGRQFSNSRSEMNVSTLELGDSALYLCASSLRGSSGNTIYFGEGSWLTVV.

Only one count was recorded for this clone. The CDR3 loop reads CASTTSGVSAGELFF. The DNA of the CDR3 is TGTGCCAGCACTACTAGCGGGGTTTCGGCCGGGGAGCTGTTTTTT. V usage is TRBV14 and J usage is TRBJ2-2; 10 bases map to TRBD2. V gave up 7 bases and J gave up 6 bases; unmatched junction bases: 8. Germline values: CDR1 SGHDN, CDR2 FVKESK. The CDR3 covers 15 residues.